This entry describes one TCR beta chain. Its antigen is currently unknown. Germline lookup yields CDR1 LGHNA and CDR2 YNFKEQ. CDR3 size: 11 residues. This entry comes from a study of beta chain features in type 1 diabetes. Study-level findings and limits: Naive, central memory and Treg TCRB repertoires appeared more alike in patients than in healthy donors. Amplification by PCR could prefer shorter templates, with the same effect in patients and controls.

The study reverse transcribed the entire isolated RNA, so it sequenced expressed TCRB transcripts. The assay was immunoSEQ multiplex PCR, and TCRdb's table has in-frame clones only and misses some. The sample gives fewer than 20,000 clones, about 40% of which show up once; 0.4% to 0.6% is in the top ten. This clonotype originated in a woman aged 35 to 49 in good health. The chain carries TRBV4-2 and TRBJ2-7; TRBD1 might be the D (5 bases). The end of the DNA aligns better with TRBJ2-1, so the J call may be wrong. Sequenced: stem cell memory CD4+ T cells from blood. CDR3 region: CASRRDNEQFF. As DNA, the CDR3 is TGTGCCAGCCGCAGGGACAATGAGCAGTTCTTC.